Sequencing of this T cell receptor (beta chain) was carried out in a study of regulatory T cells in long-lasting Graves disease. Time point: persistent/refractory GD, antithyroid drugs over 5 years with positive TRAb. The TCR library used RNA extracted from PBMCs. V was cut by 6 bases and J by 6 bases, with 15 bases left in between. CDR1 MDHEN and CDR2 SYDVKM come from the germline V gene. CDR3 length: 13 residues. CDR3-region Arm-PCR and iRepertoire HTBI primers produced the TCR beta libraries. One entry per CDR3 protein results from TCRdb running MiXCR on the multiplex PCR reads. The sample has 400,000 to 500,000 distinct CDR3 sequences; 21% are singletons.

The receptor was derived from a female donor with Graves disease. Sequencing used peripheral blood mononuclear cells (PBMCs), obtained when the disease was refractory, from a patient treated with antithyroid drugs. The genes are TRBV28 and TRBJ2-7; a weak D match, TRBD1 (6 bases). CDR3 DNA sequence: TGTGCCAGCAGCTACGGGACACTTTTCGAGCAGTACTTC. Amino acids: CASSYGTLFEQYF.